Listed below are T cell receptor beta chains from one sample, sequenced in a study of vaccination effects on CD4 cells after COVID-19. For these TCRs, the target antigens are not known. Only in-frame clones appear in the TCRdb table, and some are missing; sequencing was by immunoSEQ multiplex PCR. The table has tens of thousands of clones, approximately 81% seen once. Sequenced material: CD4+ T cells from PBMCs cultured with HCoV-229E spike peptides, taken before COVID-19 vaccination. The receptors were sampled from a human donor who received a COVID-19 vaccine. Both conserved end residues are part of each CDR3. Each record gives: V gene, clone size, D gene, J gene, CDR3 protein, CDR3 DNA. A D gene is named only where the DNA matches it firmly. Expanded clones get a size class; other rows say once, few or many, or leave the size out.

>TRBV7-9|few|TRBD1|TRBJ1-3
CASSDRGNRNTIYF
TGTGCCAGCAGCGACAGGGGTAACAGAAACACCATATATTTT
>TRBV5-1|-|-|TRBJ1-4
CASSLAEGVLWEKLFF
TGCGCCAGCAGCTTGGCCGAAGGGGTTTTGTGGGAAAAACTGTTTTTT
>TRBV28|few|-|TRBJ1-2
CASRYGANYGYTF
TGTGCCAGCAGGTACGGAGCTAACTATGGCTACACCTTC
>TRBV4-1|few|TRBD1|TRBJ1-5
CASSTGTGGVNQPQHF
TGCGCCAGCAGCACTGGGACAGGGGGCGTCAATCAGCCCCAGCATTTT
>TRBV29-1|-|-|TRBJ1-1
CSVGGGNTEAFF
TGCAGCGTTGGGGGGGGCAATACTGAAGCTTTCTTT
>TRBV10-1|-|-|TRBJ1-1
CASNTLPGTEAFF
TGCGCCAGCAATACCTTACCGGGGACTGAAGCTTTCTTT
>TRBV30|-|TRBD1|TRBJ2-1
CAWRRGQDNEQFF
TGTGCCTGGAGGAGAGGACAGGACAATGAGCAGTTCTTC
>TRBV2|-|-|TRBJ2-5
CASSERRVLTQYF
TGTGCCAGCAGTGAGCGGAGGGTTCTGACCCAGTACTTC
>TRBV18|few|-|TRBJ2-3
CAGAQGLTDTQYF
TGTGCCGGGGCACAGGGTCTCACAGATACGCAGTATTTT
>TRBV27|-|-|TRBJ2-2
CASSLVLTGELFF
TGTGCCAGCAGTTTGGTCCTGACCGGGGAGCTGTTTTTT
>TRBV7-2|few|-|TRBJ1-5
CASSQQGKVQPQHF
TGTGCCAGCAGCCAACAGGGAAAGGTACAGCCCCAGCATTTT
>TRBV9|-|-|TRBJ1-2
CASSVGADYGYTF
TGTGCCAGCAGCGTAGGAGCGGATTATGGCTACACCTTC
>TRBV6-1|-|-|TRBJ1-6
CASSELRTNSPLHF
TGTGCCAGCAGTGAACTTCGGACGAATTCACCCCTCCACTTT
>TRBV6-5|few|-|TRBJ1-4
CASSPSATNEKLFF
TGTGCCAGCAGTCCCAGCGCAACTAATGAAAAACTGTTTTTT
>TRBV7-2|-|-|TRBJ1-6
CASSSAPGRRENSPLHF
TGTGCCAGCAGCTCCGCCCCGGGGCGAAGGGAGAATTCACCCCTCCACTTT
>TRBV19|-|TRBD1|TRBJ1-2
CASSNWDRDYYGYTF
TGTGCCAGTAGTAACTGGGACAGGGACTACTATGGCTACACCTTC
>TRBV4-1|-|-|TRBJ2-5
CASSQRPGETQYF
TGCGCCAGCAGCCAAAGGCCTGGAGAGACCCAGTACTTC
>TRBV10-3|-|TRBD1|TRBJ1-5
CAISEASPGGSQPQHF
TGTGCCATCAGTGAGGCTTCGCCAGGGGGGAGTCAGCCCCAGCATTTT
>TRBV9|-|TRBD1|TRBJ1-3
CASSVEGQGVSSGNTIYF
TGTGCCAGCAGCGTAGAGGGACAGGGTGTTAGCTCTGGAAACACCATATATTTT
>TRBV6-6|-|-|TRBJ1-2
CASSYSRADPNGYTF
TGTGCCAGCAGTTACTCGCGGGCAGATCCAAATGGCTACACCTTC
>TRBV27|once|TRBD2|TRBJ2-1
CASSFRTYTSGGAKNEQFF
TGTGCCAGCAGTTTCCGTACCTATACTAGCGGGGGGGCTAAAAATGAGCAGTTCTTC
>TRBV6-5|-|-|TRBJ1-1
CASRLTLNTEAFF
TGTGCCAGCAGACTGACCCTTAACACTGAAGCTTTCTTT
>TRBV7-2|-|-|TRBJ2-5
CASSLAGPIKETQYF
TGTGCCAGCAGCCTAGCAGGACCGATAAAAGAGACCCAGTACTTC
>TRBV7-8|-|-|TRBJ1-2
CASSLAPRGMGYSGYTF
TGTGCCAGCAGCTTAGCACCCAGGGGAATGGGGTACTCTGGCTACACCTTC
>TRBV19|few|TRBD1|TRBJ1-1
CASGQGGGGTEAFF
TGTGCCAGTGGCCAAGGGGGCGGAGGCACTGAAGCTTTCTTT
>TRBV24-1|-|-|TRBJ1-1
CATRDSSNTEAFF
TGTGCCACCAGGGACAGTTCGAACACTGAAGCTTTCTTT
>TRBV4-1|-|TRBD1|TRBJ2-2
CASSPSGTANTGELFF
TGCGCCAGCAGCCCGTCTGGGACAGCTAACACCGGGGAGCTGTTTTTT
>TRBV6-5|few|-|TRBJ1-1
CASSYRDGLNTEAFF
TGTGCCAGCAGTTACCGGGACGGATTGAACACTGAAGCTTTCTTT